These 8 T cell receptor beta chains were sequenced from one sample in a study of cytomegalovirus exposure and HLA in healthy donors. Primers included in the PCR were 60 Vbeta and 13 Jbeta primers. The data were produced by immunoSEQ multiplex PCR, yet TCRdb's version contains in-frame clones alone and is incomplete. The sample yields about 130,000 clones, around 72% seen once. The sequenced material came from PBMCs. All receptors derive from a woman aged 40 to 50 in good health and CMV-seronegative.

In this sample, this clone turned up a few times. The chain has TRBV13 and TRBJ2-2; D is ambiguous. Trimming stripped 3 bases from V and 1 base from J, with 15 bases between. Germline-derived CDR1 and CDR2 are PRHDT and FYEKMQ (reference sequence). The CDR3 is made up of 17 amino acids. For the CDR3, the DNA is TGTGCCAGCAGCTTGTGGCCCACCCCAAGGAACACCGGGGAGCTGTTTTTT. This encodes CASSLWPTPRNTGELFF.

The chain carries TRBV5-1 and TRBJ1-5; the D is unclear. The CDR3 consists of 16 residues. The germline gives CDR1 SGHRS, CDR2 YFSETQ. Trimming shortened V by 0 bases and J by 0 bases, and 10 bases separated the two germline ends. CDR3 amino acids: CASSLEEPYSNQPQHF. The DNA for the CDR3 is TGCGCCAGCAGCTTGGAGGAGCCGTATAGCAATCAGCCCCAGCATTTT.

The V gene is TRBV7-6, the J gene TRBJ1-3, with D perhaps TRBD1 (5 bases). Germline CDR1 reads SGHVS; CDR2 reads FNYEAQ. CDR3 length: 16 amino acids. Trimming pared 10 bases from V and 0 bases from J, leaving 19 bases between. The CDR3 DNA reads as TGTGCCACCTTCCTCTCTCCAGGGCACTCTGGAAACACCATATATTTT. Amino acids: CATFLSPGHSGNTIYF.

V and J are TRBV5-1 and TRBJ2-1; tentative D call: TRBD2 (6 bases). V was shortened by 0 bases and J by 4 bases, with 11 bases between the two germline ends. This CDR3 has 15 residues. Germline V CDR1 and CDR2: SGHRS, YFSETQ. This CDR3 reads CASSLGQGGYNEQFF. CDR3 nucleotides: TGCGCCAGCAGCTTGGGGCAGGGAGGATACAATGAGCAGTTCTTC.

As DNA, the CDR3 is TGTGCCAGCAGCTTAGGACTAGCGGCCGTGGGGGGCACAGATACGCAGTATTTT. Its translation is CASSLGLAAVGGTDTQYF. This chain uses TRBV7-8 with TRBJ2-3, with 9 positions matching TRBD2. This CDR3 has 18 amino acids. Per the germline V gene, CDR1 is SGHVS and CDR2 is FQNEAQ. The trim removed 1 base at V and 1 base at J, leaving 9 bases unmatched.

The rearrangement joins TRBV7-6 to TRBJ2-5, with 8 bases aligning to TRBD1. The CDR3 is 14 residues long. Germline-derived CDR1 and CDR2 are SGHVS and FNYEAQ. The V gene end was trimmed by 0 bases and the J gene end by 5 bases; junction bases not matched to a gene: 2. CDR3 nucleotides: TGTGCCAGCAGCTTAGCGGACAGGGTGGAGACCCAGTACTTC. Residues: CASSLADRVETQYF.

The chain recombines TRBV18 with TRBJ2-1; D may be TRBD2 (5 bases). Germline lookup yields CDR1 KGHSH and CDR2 LQKENI. There are 11 residues in the CDR3. Trimming removed 10 bases at V and 8 bases at J, with 12 bases between. The CDR3 DNA is TGTGCCACCCGCATGAGGGATGAGCAGTTCTTC. Its protein product is CATRMRDEQFF.

CDR3 protein: CASSYTTGNYGYTF. The CDR3 DNA follows: TGTGCCAGCAGTTATACGACAGGGAACTATGGCTACACCTTC. This sequence joins TRBV6-5 and TRBJ1-2, with 7 bases that match TRBD1. Germline CDR1 and CDR2: MNHEY and SVGAGI. The CDR3 covers 14 residues. V lost 3 bases to trimming and J lost 2 bases; unmatched junction nucleotides: 3.